One sample yielded the 26 T cell receptor beta chains listed below, sequenced in a study of beta chain features in type 1 diabetes. Sequenced material consisted of expressed TCRB transcripts (all of the isolated RNA was reverse transcribed). Sequenced by immunoSEQ multiplex PCR; TCRdb stores in-frame clones only, minus some. The sample shows about 640,000 clones, around an eighth of them seen only once. Their specific antigens are unknown. General observations from the study: Significant though moderate, a shortening of TCRB CDR3s appeared in all four CD4+ subsets of Type 1 diabetes patients.

The sequencing sample was made of naive CD4+ T cells from blood. The receptors come from a man younger than 40 with type 1 diabetes.

This clone was observed a single time. The rearrangement uses TRBV20-1 and TRBJ2-1; no reliable D call. The CDR3 contains 11 residues. Germline V gene data show CDR1 as DFQATT and CDR2 as SNEGSKA (reference sequence). V was trimmed by 5 bases and J by 3 bases, leaving 5 bases between them. CDR3 region: CSAGYYNEQFF. The CDR3 nucleotides are TGCAGTGCTGGGTACTACAATGAGCAGTTCTTC.

This clone was observed a few times. This chain joins TRBV11-2 and TRBJ1-1, with D perhaps TRBD1 (5 bases). V lost 0 bases and J lost 6, with 8 bases in between. The CDR3 is 13 amino acids. From germline, CDR1 is SGHAT and CDR2 FQNNGV. The CDR3 DNA is TGTGCCAGCAGCTTAGATTGGGGGTCTGAAGCTTTCTTT. Its protein is CASSLDWGSEAFF.

This clone occurred a few times. The chain uses TRBV9 and TRBJ1-1; D gene ambiguous. Trimming took off 4 bases at V and 0 bases at J, with 4 bases between the two ends. This CDR3 is built from 12 residues. Germline assignment: CDR1 SGDLS and CDR2 YYNGEE. The CDR3 region has the DNA TGTGCCAGCAGCAGACTGAACACTGAAGCTTTCTTT. Its protein product is CASSRLNTEAFF.

The V gene is TRBV7-2, the J gene TRBJ1-5; D gene uncertain. V shed 1 base and J shed 5 bases, with 12 bases lying between them. The CDR3 has 15 amino acids. Germline V CDR1 and CDR2: SGHTA, FQGNSA. The CDR3, as DNA: TGTGCCAGCAGCTTAGGGTGGGGAGGAGATCAGCCCCAGCATTTT. Residues: CASSLGWGGDQPQHF.

This clone was counted between two and nine times. The chain has TRBV30 and TRBJ1-3, with D tentatively TRBD1 (5 bases). The CDR3 totals 13 residues. CDR1 and CDR2 (germline): GTSNPN, SVGIG (reference sequence). Between the trimmed V and J ends, which lost 2 bases and 2 bases, there was a span of 7 bases. The CDR3 sequence is CAWSRGAGNTIYF. CDR3 nucleotide sequence: TGTGCCTGGAGTAGGGGAGCTGGAAACACCATATATTTT.

The chain uses TRBV25-1 and TRBJ1-6; no clear D gene. The V gene's germline CDR1 is MGHDK and CDR2 SYGVNS. This CDR3 has 14 residues. Between the trimmed V and J ends, which lost 4 bases and 9 bases, there was a span of 13 bases. Here the CDR3 reads CASSAQRSGSPLHF. The CDR3 DNA follows: TGTGCCAGCAGTGCACAGAGGAGTGGTTCACCCCTCCACTTT.

This chain joins TRBV4-3 and TRBJ2-1; possible D gene TRBD2, 5 bases. The CDR3 is 13 residues long. The germline V and J ends were trimmed by 4 bases and 13 bases, with 17 bases remaining between them. CDR1 LGHNA and CDR2 YSLEER come from the germline V gene. CDR3 region: CASSPYEGSLQFF. The CDR3 DNA is TGCGCCAGCAGCCCCTATGAGGGCTCCTTACAGTTCTTC.

The V and J genes are TRBV7-9 and TRBJ1-1; D ambiguous. Trimming removed 3 bases at V and 3 bases at J, with 11 bases between. The length of the CDR3 is 14 residues. Germline V gives CDR1 SEHNR, CDR2 FQNEAQ (reference sequence). CDR3 bases: TGTGCCAGCAGCTTCTCAGTTGGGGACACTGAAGCTTTCTTT. This encodes CASSFSVGDTEAFF.

The V gene is TRBV9, the J gene TRBJ1-2; D is ambiguous. Germline CDR1 reads SGDLS; CDR2 reads YYNGEE. The CDR3 sequence is 15 residues long. Trimming removed 4 bases at V and 2 bases at J, with 15 bases between. The CDR3 coding sequence is TGTGCCAGCAGCTCTGCGCGGGTGAAGAACTATGGCTACACCTTC. Its translation is CASSSARVKNYGYTF.

The chain uses TRBV18 and TRBJ1-3; D is ambiguous. CDR3 length: 12 amino acids. Between the trimmed V and J ends, which lost 0 bases and 8 bases, there was a span of 5 bases. The germline V gene has CDR1 KGHSH and CDR2 LQKENI. CDR3 loop: CASSPPRDTIYF. The CDR3 DNA is TGTGCCAGCTCACCACCGAGGGACACCATATATTTT.

This chain links TRBV7-2 with TRBJ2-4; D may be TRBD1 (5 bases). Germline loops: CDR1 SGHTA, CDR2 FQGNSA. The CDR3 totals 14 residues. Trimming shortened V by 1 base and J by 1 base, and 5 bases separated the two germline ends. The CDR3 DNA is TGTGCCAGCAGCTTAGGGGGCGCCAAAAACATTCAGTACTTC. Translating it yields CASSLGGAKNIQYF.

The chain recombines TRBV29-1 with TRBJ2-2, with 9 nucleotides matching TRBD1. V shed 4 bases, J shed 6 bases, and the junction held 6 bases outside the gene matches. CDR1 SQVTM and CDR2 ANQGSEA come from the germline V gene. The CDR3 has 14 amino acids. The DNA for the CDR3 is TGCAGCGTTGTAGGACAGGGGTCCGCCGGGGAGCTGTTTTTT. Translation: CSVVGQGSAGELFF.

This clone has only a few counts. The chain recombines TRBV30 with TRBJ1-2; D may be TRBD1 (5 bases). The V end was cut by 8 bases, the J end by 4 bases, with 20 bases between. The CDR3 spans 14 residues. The germline CDR1 and CDR2 sequences are GTSNPN and SVGIG (reference sequence). The CDR3 DNA follows: TGTGCCCTCACCGGGACGGCCGGACTCTATGGCTACACCTTC. It yields the protein CALTGTAGLYGYTF.

This clone appeared a few times. The rearrangement uses TRBV7-2 and TRBJ1-6, with a weak D call TRBD1 (6 bases). Trimming removed 5 bases from V and 5 bases from J, with 16 bases in between. This CDR3 is built from 16 residues. Germline loops: CDR1 SGHTA, CDR2 FQGNSA. CDR3: CASSANTGLNNSPLHF. Written as DNA, the CDR3 is TGTGCCAGCAGCGCAAACACAGGGCTCAATAATTCACCCCTCCACTTT.

A few counts support this clone. The V call is TRBV9, the J call TRBJ2-1; TRBD1 agrees at 9 bases. J gave up 2 bases and V 4 bases, and 4 bases lay outside the gene matches. The CDR3 runs to 15 residues. From germline, CDR1 is SGDLS and CDR2 YYNGEE. DNA of the CDR3: TGTGCCAGCAGCCTGGGACAGGGAACCTACAATGAGCAGTTCTTC. Translating gives CASSLGQGTYNEQFF.

The chain employs TRBV5-1 and TRBJ1-2; D is possibly TRBD1 (6 bases). V shed 0 bases and J shed 4 bases, with 22 bases lying between them. This CDR3 is 18 amino acids long. Per germline, CDR1 SGHRS and CDR2 YFSETQ. CDR3 region: CASSLAPLGAGDSYGYTF. For the CDR3, the DNA is TGCGCCAGCAGCTTGGCACCCCTAGGGGCAGGGGACTCCTATGGCTACACCTTC.

The table lists this clone with a few counts. This chain links TRBV20-1 with TRBJ2-5, with D possibly matching TRBD2 (6 bases). The CDR3 is 9 residues long. Between the trimmed V and J ends, which lost 6 bases and 10 bases, there was a span of 9 bases. The germline V gene has CDR1 DFQATT and CDR2 SNEGSKA (reference sequence). The CDR3 nucleotides read TGCAGTGCCGGCGGGGACCAGTACTTC. This sequence encodes CSAGGDQYF.

About this clone: The same CDR3 is also encoded by other DNA sequences in this sample. The gene calls are TRBV6-5 and TRBJ2-3; TRBD1 aligns across 7 bases. V was pared by 3 bases and J by 1 base, with 4 bases of the junction left unmatched. The CDR3 has 15 amino acids. The V gene's germline CDR1 is MNHEY and CDR2 SVGAGI. CDR3 sequence (DNA): TGTGCCAGCAGTTATTCCGGACAGGGCACAGATACGCAGTATTTT. Residues: CASSYSGQGTDTQYF.

This clone has more than one count but fewer than ten. The chain recombines TRBV19 with TRBJ1-5; no clear D gene. The CDR3 is 14 residues long. The germline gives CDR1 LNHDA, CDR2 SQIVND (reference sequence). The V end lost 4 bases, the J end lost 0 bases, and 7 bases lay between the germline ends. The CDR3 DNA is TGTGCCAGTAGTAGCCGGACTAGCAATCAGCCCCAGCATTTT. As protein: CASSSRTSNQPQHF.

V is TRBV6-6 and J is TRBJ1-1; 8 bases agree with TRBD1. V was clipped by 8 bases and J by 4 bases; unmatched bases: 6. This CDR3 region has 13 residues. Per the germline V gene, CDR1 is MNHNY and CDR2 is SVGAGI (reference sequence). CDR3 DNA: TGTGCCAGCCGAACAGGGGGAGGCACTGAAGCTTTCTTT. Residues: CASRTGGGTEAFF.

This clone was picked up a small number of times. The chain has TRBV9 and TRBJ2-3; 14 bases map to TRBD2. The CDR3 is 17 amino acids. Trimming at V came to 3 bases and at J to 2 bases, leaving 5 bases not matched to a gene. The germline CDR1 and CDR2 sequences are SGDLS and YYNGEE. The CDR3 protein is CASSAGLAGGLTDTQYF. The CDR3 coding sequence is TGTGCCAGCAGCGCCGGACTAGCGGGGGGCCTCACAGATACGCAGTATTTT.

The chain links TRBV7-6 to TRBJ1-4; D might be TRBD1 (5 bases). Germline CDR1 reads SGHVS; CDR2 reads FNYEAQ. Trimming left V 5 bases short and J 4 bases short, with 11 bases between. This CDR3 is 14 amino acids long. The CDR3 here is CASSGYGGNEKLFF. In nucleotides, the CDR3 is TGTGCCAGCAGCGGCTACGGGGGTAATGAAAAACTGTTTTTT. Full variable domain (remainder filled in from reference TRBV7-6 and TRBJ1-4): GAGVSQSPRYKVTKRGQDVALRCDPISGHVSLYWYRQALGQGPEFLTYFNYEAQQDKSGLPNDRFSAERPEGSISTLTIQRTEQRDSAMYRCASSGYGGNEKLFFGSGTQLSVL.

This sequence joins TRBV30 and TRBJ2-7, with a weak D call TRBD1 (7 bases). The germline gives CDR1 GTSNPN, CDR2 SVGIG (reference sequence). The ends were cut back, 3 bases at V and 6 bases at J, with 24 bases in the middle. The CDR3 has 16 amino acids. The CDR3 sequence: CAWRPGPTGRRGEQYF. The DNA of the CDR3 is TGTGCCTGGAGACCCGGACCGACAGGGCGGAGGGGCGAGCAGTACTTC.

The rearrangement joins TRBV25-1 to TRBJ1-2, with unresolved D. Trimming took 3 bases from V and 2 from J, leaving 7 bases between them. This CDR3 region has 13 residues. In germline, CDR1 is MGHDK, CDR2 SYGVNS. The CDR3 DNA is TGTGCCAGCAGTGAGGCCGAGAACTATGGCTACACCTTC. This gives the protein CASSEAENYGYTF.

This clone was picked up a small number of times. The chain joins TRBV27 to TRBJ1-3; TRBD1 agrees at 7 bases. The J segment lost 3 bases and the V segment lost 5 bases, leaving 4 bases of the junction unmatched. The germline V gene encodes CDR1 MNHEY and CDR2 SMNVEV (reference sequence). The CDR3 covers 14 residues. The CDR3 bases are TGTGCCAGCAGTCACAGGGGACTTGGAAACACCATATATTTT. Protein product: CASSHRGLGNTIYF.

The chain combines TRBV9 with TRBJ1-1; TRBD1 is a possible D gene (6 bases). The V end lost 0 bases, the J end lost 4 bases, and 16 bases lay between the germline ends. CDR1 is SGDLS, CDR2 YYNGEE, per germline. This CDR3 has 16 amino acids. The CDR3 is CASSVGRGAIGTEAFF. The CDR3 DNA reads TGTGCCAGCAGCGTAGGGCGGGGGGCTATTGGCACTGAAGCTTTCTTT.